These 13 T cell receptor beta chains were sequenced from one sample in a study of blood T cell repertoires in COVID-19. The repertoire was sequenced with immunoSEQ multiplex PCR; TCRdb's copy has only in-frame clones and lacks some. The sample holds roughly 140,000 clones, 75% to 90% seen once. The sequencing sample was made of peripheral blood. The source is a man in his 70s who had recovered from COVID-19.

This chain links TRBV27 with TRBJ2-3, with 9 bases lining up with TRBD1. CDR1 is MNHEY, CDR2 SMNVEV, per germline (reference sequence). The CDR3 is made up of 15 amino acids. V was clipped by 5 bases and J by 2 bases; unmatched bases: 5. In DNA, the CDR3 is TGTGCCAGCAGTCCGTGGGACAGGGCCACAGATACGCAGTATTTT. Residues: CASSPWDRATDTQYF.

This chain joins TRBV10-3 and TRBJ2-2; unclear D gene. V lost 0 bases, J lost 1 base, and 9 bases lay in between. The CDR3 contains 16 residues. Germline V gene lookup returns CDR1 ENHRY and CDR2 SYGVKD. The CDR3 nucleotides read TGTGCCATCAGTGAGTCGACTCAAGGGAACACCGGGGAGCTGTTTTTT. Translated: CAISESTQGNTGELFF.

The chain is built from TRBV3-1 (or the pseudogene TRBV3-2) and TRBJ2-7, with TRBD2 matching over 7 bases. The CDR3 has 16 amino acids. Germline V gene data show CDR1 as LGHDT and CDR2 as YNNKEL (reference sequence). Trimming took 3 bases from V and 1 from J; bases not matched to a gene: 9. In nucleotides, the CDR3 is TGTGCCAGCAGCCACCAGGCTCCTAGCGGATCCTACGAGCAGTACTTC. Amino acid sequence: CASSHQAPSGSYEQYF.

This clone has a single count. This chain connects TRBV18 to TRBJ1-2; D gene ambiguous. This CDR3 contains 13 residues. The germline V gene has CDR1 KGHSH and CDR2 LQKENI. Trimming took 6 bases from V and 5 from J, leaving 13 bases between them. The CDR3 spells CASSQQDLYGYTF. The CDR3 DNA sequence: TGTGCCAGCTCGCAGCAGGATCTGTATGGCTACACCTTC.

The genes are TRBV10-3 and TRBJ2-2; TRBD1 aligns across 11 bases. Looked up from germline, CDR1 is ENHRY and CDR2 is SYGVKD. The CDR3 loop spans 15 amino acids. Losses at the gene ends were 8 bases for V and 3 bases for J; bases not matched to a gene: 5. Here the CDR3 DNA reads TGTGCCATCCAACCGGGACAGGGGGACACCGGGGAGCTGTTTTTT. Translated, it gives CAIQPGQGDTGELFF.

This clone was seen a handful of times. The chain recombines TRBV30 with TRBJ1-6; tentative D call: TRBD1 (5 bases). This CDR3 spans 14 amino acids. Trimming pared 1 base from V and 5 bases from J, leaving 9 bases between. Germline CDR1 reads GTSNPN; CDR2 reads SVGIG (reference sequence). Here the CDR3 reads CAWSGGLDNSPLHF. The CDR3, as DNA: TGTGCCTGGAGTGGGGGACTCGATAATTCACCCCTCCACTTT.

The chain uses TRBV3-1 (or the pseudogene TRBV3-2) and TRBJ2-1; no clear D gene. This CDR3 has 11 residues. V dropped 5 bases and J dropped 4 bases, with 3 bases sitting between them. Germline values: CDR1 LGHDT, CDR2 YNNKEL (reference sequence). CDR3 residues: CASSSYNEQFF. Here the CDR3 DNA reads TGTGCCAGCAGCTCATACAATGAGCAGTTCTTC.

In its sample, this clone was seen a few times. The chain is built from TRBV28 and TRBJ1-1; D remains ambiguous. Trimming pared 4 bases from V and 1 base from J, leaving 16 bases between. This CDR3 comprises 16 residues. CDR1 and CDR2 (germline): MDHEN, SYDVKM. The CDR3 here is CASSWNREHRNTEAFF. The CDR3 bases are TGTGCCAGCAGTTGGAATCGGGAACACCGGAACACTGAAGCTTTCTTT.

Notes on this clone: The sample has other DNA sequences that encode this CDR3 too. The chain links TRBV5-1 to TRBJ2-2; D gene uncertain. Trimming left V 0 bases short and J 4 bases short, with 7 bases between. Germline CDR1 SGHRS, CDR2 YFSETQ. The CDR3 has 14 residues. The CDR3 nucleotides are TGCGCCAGCAGCTTGGATTCCCTCACCGGGGAGCTGTTTTTT. Protein sequence: CASSLDSLTGELFF. The complete variable domain, with remaining parts taken from reference TRBV5-1 and TRBJ2-2, reads KAGVTQTPRYLIKTRGQQVTLSCSPISGHRSVSWYQQTPGQGLQFLFEYFSETQRNKGNFPGRFSGRQFSNSRSEMNVSTLELGDSALYLCASSLDSLTGELFFGEGSRLTVL.

The chain joins TRBV18 to TRBJ1-3, with 8 bases identical to TRBD1. V shed 5 bases, J shed 1 base, and the junction held 7 bases outside the gene matches. The CDR3 length is 16 residues. CDR1 is KGHSH, CDR2 LQKENI, per germline. The CDR3 DNA is TGTGCCAGCTCAGACCAGACAGGGGTATCTGGAAACACCATATATTTT. This encodes CASSDQTGVSGNTIYF. The full variable domain, rest sourced from reference TRBV18 and TRBJ1-3, is NAGVMQNPRHLVRRRGQEARLRCSPMKGHSHVYWYRQLPEEGLKFMVYLQKENIIDESGMPKERFSAEFPKEGPSILRIQQVVRGDSAAYFCASSDQTGVSGNTIYFGEGSWLTVV.

As DNA, the CDR3 is TGTGCCAGCAGCTTAGGCCTAGCGGGAGAGACCCAGTACTTC. As protein: CASSLGLAGETQYF. The V call is TRBV7-7, the J call TRBJ2-5; TRBD2 matches at 8 bases. Unmatched junction bases numbered 2, after V lost 1 base and J lost 4 bases. Germline CDR1 is SSHAT and CDR2 is FNYEAQ (reference sequence). The length of the CDR3 is 14 residues.

The chain employs TRBV3-1 (or the pseudogene TRBV3-2) and TRBJ2-1, with 12 bases that match TRBD2. The CDR3 consists of 15 residues. Germline V lookup: CDR1 LGHDT, CDR2 YNNKEL (reference sequence). V lost 5 bases to trimming and J lost 8 bases; unmatched junction nucleotides: 7. CDR3 residues: CASSTTSGRGYEQFF. CDR3 in DNA: TGTGCCAGCAGCACGACTAGCGGGAGAGGCTATGAGCAGTTCTTC.

CDR3 nucleotide sequence: TGTGCCAGCAGCTTACGGGGTTCCTACGAGCAGTACTTC. It is translated as CASSLRGSYEQYF. This chain uses TRBV7-9 with TRBJ2-7; possible D gene TRBD2, 5 bases. This CDR3 is built from 13 residues. V was shortened by 2 bases and J by 1 base, with 6 bases between the two germline ends. Germline V gene lookup returns CDR1 SEHNR and CDR2 FQNEAQ (reference sequence).